This T cell receptor (beta chain) is from a study of blood T cell repertoires in COVID-19. Study in general: Spain, Italy and the United States supplied samples that represented acute and convalescent COVID-19.

Sequencing was performed with immunoSEQ multiplex PCR; in TCRdb, only in-frame clones are kept and a portion is missing. The sample holds around 50,000 clones; around 79% are singletons and the top ten take 20%. Germline CDR1 and CDR2: SGHTA and FQGNSA. With 2 bases removed from V and 0 bases from J, the gap between germline ends came to 5 bases. The CDR3 sequence is 14 residues long. The specimen was peripheral blood. The chain is built from TRBV7-2 and TRBJ2-1, with D uncertain. The clonotype comes from a human donor with active or convalescent COVID-19. The donor label of this sample is uncertain. The CDR3, as DNA: TGTGCCAGCAGCTTAATCGGCTCCTACAATGAGCAGTTCTTC. This encodes CASSLIGSYNEQFF.